Below are 14 T cell receptor beta chains sequenced from a single sample in a study of blood T cell repertoires in COVID-19. TCRdb keeps only in-frame clones here, not all; method: immunoSEQ multiplex PCR. The sample has under 200,000 clones; over 80% are singletons. The specimen sequenced was peripheral blood. These receptors came from a woman between 40 and 55 years old with acute or convalescent COVID-19.

DNA of the CDR3: TGCGCCAGCAGAAATCTGGACAGGGGACTAAATGAAAAACTGTTTTTT. Its translation is CASRNLDRGLNEKLFF. This chain uses TRBV5-1 with TRBJ1-4; 9 bases match TRBD1. The germline V gene has CDR1 SGHRS and CDR2 YFSETQ. The CDR3 loop spans 16 amino acids. Germline trimming cut 5 bases from V and 5 bases from J; bases unmatched to any gene: 10.

The chain carries TRBV3-1 (or the pseudogene TRBV3-2) and TRBJ1-5, with 8 bases aligning to TRBD1. V dropped 0 bases and J dropped 7; count of bases not matched to a gene: 2. CDR1 and CDR2 from the germline V gene are LGHDT and YNNKEL (reference sequence). This CDR3 spans 14 amino acids. CDR3 residues: CASSQDTGGQPQHF. CDR3 in DNA: TGTGCCAGCAGCCAAGACACAGGGGGACAGCCCCAGCATTTT.

For the CDR3, the DNA is TGTGCCAGCAGTTGGAAGGGGGCTGATGGCTACACCTTC. Its protein product is CASSWKGADGYTF. This chain connects TRBV27 to TRBJ1-2; 7 bases map to TRBD1. CDR3 length: 13 amino acids. From germline, CDR1 is MNHEY and CDR2 SMNVEV (reference sequence). Unmatched junction bases numbered 5, after V lost 4 bases and J lost 6 bases.

CDR3 in DNA: TGTGCCAGCAGCTTAGAGGCGGATTCACCCCTCCACTTT. It codes for CASSLEADSPLHF. The chain links TRBV7-9 to TRBJ1-6; D is unresolved. Trimming stripped 1 base from V and 8 bases from J, with 6 bases between. Germline values: CDR1 SEHNR, CDR2 FQNEAQ (reference sequence). The CDR3 is 13 amino acids.

The V gene is TRBV4-2, the J gene TRBJ1-1; TRBD1 matches 9 bases. Germline lookup yields CDR1 LGHNA and CDR2 YNFKEQ. The V segment lost 6 bases and the J segment 1 base; nucleotides outside the gene matches: 3. The CDR3 runs 14 residues. Here the CDR3 reads CASRADRGNTEAFF. CDR3 nucleotide sequence: TGTGCCAGCAGAGCGGACAGGGGGAACACTGAAGCTTTCTTT.

This chain uses TRBV19 with TRBJ2-7; 12 nucleotides match TRBD1. After removal of 3 bases from V and 5 bases from J, the junction contained 2 bases not matched to a gene. CDR3 length: 14 residues. Looked up from germline, CDR1 is LNHDA and CDR2 is SQIVND (reference sequence). CDR3 loop: CASSMGQGAHEQYF. CDR3 sequence (DNA): TGTGCCAGTAGTATGGGACAGGGGGCTCACGAGCAGTACTTC.

This clone has just a few counts. The gene calls are TRBV5-1 and TRBJ1-1; the match to TRBD1 covers 10 bases. This CDR3 spans 15 amino acids. V was clipped by 2 bases and J by 3 bases; unmatched bases: 4. Germline V CDR1 and CDR2: SGHRS, YFSETQ. The CDR3 DNA sequence: TGCGCCAGCAGCTTTAGCGGACAGGGGGACACTGAAGCTTTCTTT. It translates to CASSFSGQGDTEAFF.

The rearrangement joins TRBV12-5 to TRBJ1-2; D remains ambiguous. Germline loops: CDR1 LGHNT, CDR2 FRNRAP. The CDR3 extends over 12 amino acids. Trimming stripped 2 bases from V and 8 bases from J, with 9 bases between. CDR3 in amino acids: CASGLSYGGYTF. The DNA for the CDR3 is TGTGCTAGTGGTTTGTCGTACGGGGGCTACACCTTC.

The V call is TRBV20-1, the J call TRBJ2-5, with no clear D. From germline, CDR1 is DFQATT and CDR2 SNEGSKA (reference sequence). Trimming left V 3 bases short and J 1 base short, with 9 bases between. The CDR3 loop spans 13 amino acids. The CDR3 loop is CSASVTAQETQYF. The CDR3 DNA sequence: TGCAGTGCTAGTGTAACAGCCCAAGAGACCCAGTACTTC.

The J gene is TRBJ1-2, the V gene TRBV6-5; unclear D gene. CDR3 length: 14 amino acids. V was pared by 2 bases and J by 8 bases, with 15 bases between. Germline values: CDR1 MNHEY, CDR2 SVGAGI. In DNA form, the CDR3 reads TGTGCCAGCAGTTACCTGGGCGGTGAGGGCGGCTACACCTTC. This gives the protein CASSYLGGEGGYTF.

The gene calls are TRBV4-1 and TRBJ2-7, with a tentative D call TRBD2 (5 bases). The germline V and J ends were trimmed by 1 base and 1 base, with 5 bases remaining between them. The germline CDR1 and CDR2 sequences are MGHRA and YSYEKL. The CDR3 totals 13 residues. The CDR3 spells CASSQAGSYEQYF. The CDR3 nucleotides are TGCGCCAGCAGCCAAGCGGGGTCCTACGAGCAGTACTTC.

The V and J genes are TRBV27 and TRBJ1-1; D possibly corresponds to TRBD1 (5 bases). V dropped 0 bases and J dropped 3 bases, with 11 bases sitting between them. The length of the CDR3 is 15 residues. Per germline, CDR1 MNHEY and CDR2 SMNVEV (reference sequence). The DNA of the CDR3 is TGTGCCAGCAGTTTATCTCTCACGGGGGACACTGAAGCTTTCTTT. Protein sequence: CASSLSLTGDTEAFF.

The chain joins TRBV6-5 to TRBJ1-4, with a tentative D call TRBD1 (6 bases). The CDR3 is 15 amino acids. Trimming stripped 2 bases from V and 3 bases from J, with 10 bases between. Germline V CDR1 and CDR2: MNHEY, SVGAGI. CDR3 sequence reads: CASSYGGPPNEKLFF. CDR3 DNA sequence: TGTGCCAGCAGTTACGGGGGCCCTCCTAATGAAAAACTGTTTTTT.

In the case of this clone: This same CDR3 is encoded by further DNA sequences in the sample. This chain uses TRBV27 with TRBJ1-5; TRBD1 aligns across 8 bases. In germline, CDR1 is MNHEY, CDR2 SMNVEV (reference sequence). CDR3 length: 14 amino acids. V gave up 5 bases and J gave up 2 bases; unmatched junction bases: 2. The CDR3 DNA is TGTGCCAGCAGTGTGACAGGGGGCAATCAGCCCCAGCATTTT. Its protein product is CASSVTGGNQPQHF.